The TCR beta chain described here comes from a study of CD8 T cells in Susac syndrome. The V gene lost 2 bases and the J gene lost 5 bases, with 12 bases spanning the gap. This CDR3 region has 15 residues. Germline V gives CDR1 MNHEY, CDR2 SVGAGI. Reverse transcription of about 0.5 to 1 ug RNA used random hexamers. TCRdb re-called the immunoSEQ multiplex PCR reads with MiXCR, one entry per CDR3 protein. The sample shows 200,000 to 250,000 distinct CDR3 sequences, more than 85% of them seen only once. TCR beta sequencing covered blood CD8+ and CD4+ T cells. The chain carries TRBV6-5 and TRBJ2-2; unclear D gene. This TCR was sampled from a human donor with multiple sclerosis. The sample was CD8+ T cells from PBMCs. In DNA form, the CDR3 reads TGTGCCAGCAGTTACGGCAGTTCGGTGACCGGGGAGCTGTTTTTT. It is translated as CASSYGSSVTGELFF.